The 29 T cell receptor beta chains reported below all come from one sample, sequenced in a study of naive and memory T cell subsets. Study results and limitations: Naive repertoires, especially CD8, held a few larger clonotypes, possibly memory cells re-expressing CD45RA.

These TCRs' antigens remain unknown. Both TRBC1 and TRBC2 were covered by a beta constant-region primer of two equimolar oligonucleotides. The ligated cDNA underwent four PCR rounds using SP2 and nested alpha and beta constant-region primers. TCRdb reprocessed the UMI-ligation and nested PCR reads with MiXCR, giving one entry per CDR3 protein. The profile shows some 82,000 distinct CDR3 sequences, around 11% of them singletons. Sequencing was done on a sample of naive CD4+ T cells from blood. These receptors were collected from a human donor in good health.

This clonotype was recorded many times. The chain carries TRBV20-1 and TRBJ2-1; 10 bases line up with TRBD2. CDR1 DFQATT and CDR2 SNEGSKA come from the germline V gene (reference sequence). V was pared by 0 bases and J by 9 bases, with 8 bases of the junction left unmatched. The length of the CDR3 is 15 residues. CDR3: CSARDEREGLGEQFF. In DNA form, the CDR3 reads TGCAGTGCTAGAGATGAGCGGGAGGGCCTCGGTGAGCAGTTCTTC.

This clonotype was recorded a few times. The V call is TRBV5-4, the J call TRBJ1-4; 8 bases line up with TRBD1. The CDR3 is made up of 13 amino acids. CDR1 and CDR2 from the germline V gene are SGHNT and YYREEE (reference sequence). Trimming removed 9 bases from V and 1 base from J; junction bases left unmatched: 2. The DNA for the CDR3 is TGTGCCACCAGGGGGCGAACTAATGAAAAACTGTTTTTT. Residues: CATRGRTNEKLFF.

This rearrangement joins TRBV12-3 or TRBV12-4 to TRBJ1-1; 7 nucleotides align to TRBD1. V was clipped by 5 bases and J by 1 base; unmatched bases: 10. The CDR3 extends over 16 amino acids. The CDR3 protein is CASSPNRGGTNTEAFF. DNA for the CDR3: TGTGCCAGCAGTCCTAACAGGGGAGGTACGAACACTGAAGCTTTCTTT.

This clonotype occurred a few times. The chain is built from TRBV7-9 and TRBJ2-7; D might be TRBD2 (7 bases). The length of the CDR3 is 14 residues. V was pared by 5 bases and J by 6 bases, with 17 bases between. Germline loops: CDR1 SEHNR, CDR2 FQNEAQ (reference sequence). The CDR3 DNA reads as TGTGCCAGCAGCCCCCTACATGGGGGGGCCGAGCAGTACTTC. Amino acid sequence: CASSPLHGGAEQYF.

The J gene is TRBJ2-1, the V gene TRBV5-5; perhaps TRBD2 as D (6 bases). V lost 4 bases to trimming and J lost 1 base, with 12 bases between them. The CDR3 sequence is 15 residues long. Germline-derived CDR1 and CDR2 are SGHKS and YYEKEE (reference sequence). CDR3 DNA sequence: TGTGCCAGCAGCACCTCGGGGGTGTCCTACAATGAGCAGTTCTTC. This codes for CASSTSGVSYNEQFF. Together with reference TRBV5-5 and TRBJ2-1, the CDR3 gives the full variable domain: DAGVTQSPTHLIKTRGQQVTLRCSPISGHKSVSWYQQVLGQGPQFIFQYYEKEERGRGNFPDRFSARQFPNYSSELNVNALLLGDSALYLCASSTSGVSYNEQFFGPGTRLTVL.

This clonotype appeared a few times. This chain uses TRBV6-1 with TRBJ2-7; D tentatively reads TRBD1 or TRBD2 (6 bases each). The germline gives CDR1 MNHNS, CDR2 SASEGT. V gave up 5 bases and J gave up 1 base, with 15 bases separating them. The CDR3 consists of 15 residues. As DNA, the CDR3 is TGTGCCAGCAGTCCGGGGGCGCTAAGATCCTACGAGCAGTACTTC. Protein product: CASSPGALRSYEQYF.

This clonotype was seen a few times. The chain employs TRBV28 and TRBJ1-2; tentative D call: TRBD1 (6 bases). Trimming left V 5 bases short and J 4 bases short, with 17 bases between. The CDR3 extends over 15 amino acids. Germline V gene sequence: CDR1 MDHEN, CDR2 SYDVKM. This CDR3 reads CASSAFGGASYGYTF. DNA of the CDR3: TGTGCCAGCAGTGCGTTCGGGGGCGCTTCCTATGGCTACACCTTC.

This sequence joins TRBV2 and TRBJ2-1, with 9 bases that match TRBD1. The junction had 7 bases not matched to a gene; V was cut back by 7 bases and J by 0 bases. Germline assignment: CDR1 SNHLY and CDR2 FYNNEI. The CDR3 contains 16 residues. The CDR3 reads CASNLGTGSSYNEQFF. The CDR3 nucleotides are TGTGCCAGCAACCTCGGGACAGGGAGCTCCTACAATGAGCAGTTCTTC.

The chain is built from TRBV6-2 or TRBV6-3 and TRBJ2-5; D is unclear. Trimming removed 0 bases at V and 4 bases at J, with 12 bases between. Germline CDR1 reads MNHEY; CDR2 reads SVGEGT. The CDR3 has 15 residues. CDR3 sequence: CASSYSSLSLETQYF. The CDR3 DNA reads TGTGCCAGCAGTTACTCGTCCCTGAGTTTAGAGACCCAGTACTTC.

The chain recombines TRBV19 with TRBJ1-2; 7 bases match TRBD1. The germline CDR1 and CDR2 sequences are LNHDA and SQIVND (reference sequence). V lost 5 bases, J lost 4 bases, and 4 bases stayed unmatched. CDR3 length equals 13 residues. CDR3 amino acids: CASSAGQTYGYTF. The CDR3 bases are TGTGCCAGTAGTGCGGGACAGACCTATGGCTACACCTTC.

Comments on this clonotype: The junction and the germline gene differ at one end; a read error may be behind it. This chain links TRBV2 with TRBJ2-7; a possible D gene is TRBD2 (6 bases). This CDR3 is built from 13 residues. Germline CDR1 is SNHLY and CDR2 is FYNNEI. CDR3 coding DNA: TGTGCCAGCAGCCGGGAGAGGTCCTACGAGCTGTACTTC. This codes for CASSRERSYELYF.

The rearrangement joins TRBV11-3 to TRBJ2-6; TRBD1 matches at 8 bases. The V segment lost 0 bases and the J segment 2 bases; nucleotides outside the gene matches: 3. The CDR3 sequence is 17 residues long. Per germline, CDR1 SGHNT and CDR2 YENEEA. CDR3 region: CASSLERQGTGANVLTF. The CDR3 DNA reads TGTGCCAGCAGCTTAGAACGACAGGGGACTGGGGCCAACGTCCTGACTTTC.

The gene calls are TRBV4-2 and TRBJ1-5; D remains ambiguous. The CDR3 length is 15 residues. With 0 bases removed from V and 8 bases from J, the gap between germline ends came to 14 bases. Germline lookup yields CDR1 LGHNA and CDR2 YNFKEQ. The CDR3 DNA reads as TGTGCCAGCAGCCAAGATTTCGGCGGGAAGAAGCCCCAGCATTTT. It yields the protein CASSQDFGGKKPQHF.

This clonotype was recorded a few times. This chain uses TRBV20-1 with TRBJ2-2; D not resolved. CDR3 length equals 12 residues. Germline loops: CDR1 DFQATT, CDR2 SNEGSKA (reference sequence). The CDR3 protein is CVSPSQTGELFF. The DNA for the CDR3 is TGCGTTTCCCCGAGCCAGACCGGGGAGCTGTTTTTT.

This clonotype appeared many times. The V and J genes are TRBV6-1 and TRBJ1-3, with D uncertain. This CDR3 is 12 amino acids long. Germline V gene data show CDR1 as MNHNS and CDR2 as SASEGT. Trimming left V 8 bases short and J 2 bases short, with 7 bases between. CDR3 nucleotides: TGTGCCAGCGGATCTACTGGAAACACCATATATTTT. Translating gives CASGSTGNTIYF.

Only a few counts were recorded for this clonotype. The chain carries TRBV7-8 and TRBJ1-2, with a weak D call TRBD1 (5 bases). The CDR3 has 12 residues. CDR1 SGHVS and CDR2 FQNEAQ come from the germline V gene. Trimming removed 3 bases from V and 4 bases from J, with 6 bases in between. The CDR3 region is CASSFGGYGYTF. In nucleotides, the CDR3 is TGTGCCAGCAGCTTCGGGGGCTATGGCTACACCTTC.

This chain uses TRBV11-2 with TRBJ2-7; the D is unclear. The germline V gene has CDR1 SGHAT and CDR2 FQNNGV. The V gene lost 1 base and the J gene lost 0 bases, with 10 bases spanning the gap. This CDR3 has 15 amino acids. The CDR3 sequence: CASSLGLRDSYEQYF. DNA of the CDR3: TGTGCCAGCAGCTTAGGTTTAAGGGACTCCTACGAGCAGTACTTC. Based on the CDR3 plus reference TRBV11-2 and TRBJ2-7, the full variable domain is EAGVAQSPRYKIIEKRQSVAFWCNPISGHATLYWYQQILGQGPKLLIQFQNNGVVDDSQLPKDRFSAERLKGVDSTLKIQPAKLEDSAVYLCASSLGLRDSYEQYFGPGTRLTVT.

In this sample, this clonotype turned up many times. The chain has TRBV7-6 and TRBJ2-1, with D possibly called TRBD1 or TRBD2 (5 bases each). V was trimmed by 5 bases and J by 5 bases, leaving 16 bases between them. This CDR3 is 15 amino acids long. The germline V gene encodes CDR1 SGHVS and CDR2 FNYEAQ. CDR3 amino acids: CASSHKGTPNNEQFF. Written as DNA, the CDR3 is TGTGCCAGCAGCCACAAAGGGACCCCCAACAATGAGCAGTTCTTC.

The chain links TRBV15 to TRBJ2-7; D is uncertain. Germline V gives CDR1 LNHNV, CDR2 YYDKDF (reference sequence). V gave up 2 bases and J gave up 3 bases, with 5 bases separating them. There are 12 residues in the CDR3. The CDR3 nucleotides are TGTGCCACCAGCAGACCCTACTACGAGCAGTACTTC. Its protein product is CATSRPYYEQYF.

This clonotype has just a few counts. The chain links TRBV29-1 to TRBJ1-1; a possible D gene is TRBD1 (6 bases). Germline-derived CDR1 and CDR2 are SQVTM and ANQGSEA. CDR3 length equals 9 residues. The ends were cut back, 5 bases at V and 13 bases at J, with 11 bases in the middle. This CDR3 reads CSVQKGGFF. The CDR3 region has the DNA TGCAGCGTTCAGAAGGGGGGTTTCTTT. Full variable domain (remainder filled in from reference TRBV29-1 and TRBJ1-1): SAVISQKPSRDICQRGTSLTIQCQVDSQVTMMFWYRQQPGQSLTLIATANQGSEATYESGFVIDKFPISRPNLTFSTLTVSNMSPEDSSIYLCSVQKGGFFGQGTRLTVV.

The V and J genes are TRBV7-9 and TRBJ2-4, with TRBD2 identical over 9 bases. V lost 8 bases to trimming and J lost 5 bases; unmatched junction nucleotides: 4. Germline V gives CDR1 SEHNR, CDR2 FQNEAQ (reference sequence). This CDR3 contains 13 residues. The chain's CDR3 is CASFLAGQNIQYF. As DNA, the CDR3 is TGTGCCAGCTTCCTAGCGGGGCAAAACATTCAGTACTTC.

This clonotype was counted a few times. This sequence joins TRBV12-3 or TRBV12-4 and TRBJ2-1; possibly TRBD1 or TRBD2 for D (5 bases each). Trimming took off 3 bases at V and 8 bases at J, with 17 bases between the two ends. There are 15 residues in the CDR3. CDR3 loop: CASSFLSSGTYEQFF. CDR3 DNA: TGTGCCAGCAGTTTCCTAAGTTCTGGGACCTATGAGCAGTTCTTC.

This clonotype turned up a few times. CDR3: CASSLSRELAEAFF. The CDR3 DNA is TGTGCCAGCAGCTTAAGCAGGGAGTTAGCTGAAGCTTTCTTT. This rearrangement joins TRBV7-9 to TRBJ1-1; weak D call: TRBD1 (5 bases). The germline V gene has CDR1 SEHNR and CDR2 FQNEAQ (reference sequence). V was clipped by 2 bases and J by 6 bases, with 13 bases between them. This CDR3 is 14 amino acids long.

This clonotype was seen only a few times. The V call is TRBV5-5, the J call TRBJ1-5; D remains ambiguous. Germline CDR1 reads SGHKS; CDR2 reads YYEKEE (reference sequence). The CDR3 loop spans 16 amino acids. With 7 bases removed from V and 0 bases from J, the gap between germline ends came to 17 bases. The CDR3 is CASPKEAGSSNQPQHF. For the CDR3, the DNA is TGTGCCAGCCCCAAGGAGGCGGGCAGTAGCAATCAGCCCCAGCATTTT. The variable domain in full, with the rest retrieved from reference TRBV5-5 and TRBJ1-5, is DAGVTQSPTHLIKTRGQQVTLRCSPISGHKSVSWYQQVLGQGPQFIFQYYEKEERGRGNFPDRFSARQFPNYSSELNVNALLLGDSALYLCASPKEAGSSNQPQHFGDGTRLSIL.

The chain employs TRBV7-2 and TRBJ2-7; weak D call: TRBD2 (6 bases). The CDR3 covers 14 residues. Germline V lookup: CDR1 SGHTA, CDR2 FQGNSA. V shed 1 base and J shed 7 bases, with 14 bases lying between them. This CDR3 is CASSLGAGAGEQYF. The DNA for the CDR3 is TGTGCCAGCAGCTTAGGAGCCGGGGCGGGAGAGCAGTACTTC.

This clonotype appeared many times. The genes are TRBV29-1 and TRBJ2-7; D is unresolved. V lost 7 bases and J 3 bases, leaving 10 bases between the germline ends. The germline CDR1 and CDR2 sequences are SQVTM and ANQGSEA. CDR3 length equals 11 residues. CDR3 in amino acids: CSGGRFYEQYF. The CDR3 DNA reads TGCAGCGGAGGCAGGTTCTACGAGCAGTACTTC.

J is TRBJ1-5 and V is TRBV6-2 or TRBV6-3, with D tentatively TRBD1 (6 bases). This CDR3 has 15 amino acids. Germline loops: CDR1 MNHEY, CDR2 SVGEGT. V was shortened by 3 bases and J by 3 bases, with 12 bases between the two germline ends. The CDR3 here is CASSYRRTVNQPQHF. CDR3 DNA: TGTGCCAGCAGTTATAGGCGGACAGTCAATCAGCCCCAGCATTTT.

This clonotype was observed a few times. CDR3 sequence reads: CAISPGTSYEQYF. CDR3 sequence (DNA): TGTGCCATCAGTCCCGGGACTAGCTACGAGCAGTACTTC. The chain has TRBV10-3 and TRBJ2-7, with 8 bases matching TRBD2. This CDR3 contains 13 residues. Germline V gives CDR1 ENHRY, CDR2 SYGVKD. V was clipped by 5 bases and J by 3 bases; unmatched bases: 3.

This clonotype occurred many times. For the CDR3, the DNA is TGTGCCAGCAGCCCGACGTCGTACACAGATACGCAGTATTTT. Encoded protein: CASSPTSYTDTQYF. J is TRBJ2-3 and V is TRBV3-1; the D is unclear. The CDR3 loop spans 14 amino acids. V was pared by 4 bases and J by 2 bases, with 10 bases between. Germline V lookup: CDR1 LGHDT, CDR2 YNNKEL (reference sequence).